These T cell receptor beta chains were read from a single sample in a study of T cell repertoires in cytomegalovirus infection. TCRdb fed the reads into MiXCR, producing one record per CDR3 protein. The data show more than 400,000 distinct CDR3 sequences, around 27% seen once. The sample taken for sequencing was PBMCs. The receptor set was obtained from a human donor in good health (CMV status not recorded). Some clones in this sample may be carry-over from other donors' samples. The CDR3 runs from the conserved cysteine through the conserved F or W. The D gene is left open where the match is weak. Clone size, where shown, is once, few, many, or a class for clones that have expanded.

V,J,D,size,DNA,CDR3
TRBV6-2/TRBV6-3,TRBJ2-1,TRBD2,NA,TGTGCCAGCAGTTACCCCAATAGCGGGAGCCTCAACAATGAGCAGTTCTTC,CASSYPNSGSLNNEQFF
TRBV20-1,TRBJ1-5,NA,few,TGCAGTGCTAGAGGCCCCAACATGGGACGCCAGCATTTT,CSARGPNMGRQHF
TRBV6-2/TRBV6-3,TRBJ2-3,NA,few,TGTGCCAGCAACGAGGGGGGCACAGATACGCAGTATTTT,CASNEGGTDTQYF
TRBV28,TRBJ2-1,NA,NA,TGTGCCAGCAGCTCAGAAATTATAGCCAGGTACAATGAGCAGTTCTTC,CASSSEIIARYNEQFF
TRBV29-1,TRBJ1-1,NA,NA,TGCAGCGTTGAATTCGCCGGGACTGAAGCTTTCTTT,CSVEFAGTEAFF
TRBV12-3/TRBV12-4,TRBJ2-2,NA,many,TGTGCCAGCAGTCCAGGACTAACCGGGGAGCTGTTTTTT,CASSPGLTGELFF
TRBV7-2,TRBJ2-7,NA,many,TGTGCCAGCAGCTTAAATACCGGGACAACCTACGAGCAGTACTTC,CASSLNTGTTYEQYF
TRBV20-1,TRBJ2-1,NA,few,TGCAGTGCCTCTCGCTACAATGAGCAGTTCTTC,CSASRYNEQFF
TRBV7-2,TRBJ1-3,NA,few,TGTGCCAGCAGCTTTGGGGGTTTCTCGTCTTTTGGAAACACCATATATTTT,CASSFGGFSSFGNTIYF
TRBV27,TRBJ2-1,NA,NA,TGTGCCAGCAGTAGACCGTATGAAAATGAGCAGTTCTTC,CASSRPYENEQFF
TRBV18,TRBJ1-3,NA,few,TGTGCCAGCTCACCCCGTATCCCGACCTCTGGAAACACCATATATTTT,CASSPRIPTSGNTIYF
TRBV7-2,TRBJ1-6,TRBD1,few,TGTGCCAGCAGCTTCCCCGGGGCAGGGGGCTTCTTAAATAATTCACCCCTCCACTTT,CASSFPGAGGFLNNSPLHF
TRBV12-3/TRBV12-4,TRBJ1-4,TRBD1,many,TGTGCCAGCAGTCCCCAGGGGGTTGAAAAACTGTTTTTT,CASSPQGVEKLFF
TRBV7-8,TRBJ2-1,NA,many,TGTGCCAGCAGCTTAGTGTTGAATGAGCAGTTCTTC,CASSLVLNEQFF
TRBV11-3,TRBJ1-2,TRBD1,few,TGTGCCAGCAGCCGTGGACAGGCCTATGGCTACACCTTC,CASSRGQAYGYTF
TRBV4-1,TRBJ1-1,NA,NA,TGCGCCAGCAGCCACCTCGGCAGGATGAACACTGAAGCTTTCTTT,CASSHLGRMNTEAFF
TRBV23-1,TRBJ1-1,NA,NA,TGCGCCAGCAGTCAGTCTCCCCCCGGCCGGCACACTGAAGCTTTCTTT,CASSQSPPGRHTEAFF
TRBV24-1,TRBJ2-3,NA,few,TGTGCCACCAGTGTCTTAGACACAGATACGCAGTATTTT,CATSVLDTDTQYF
TRBV20-1,TRBJ2-5,NA,few,TGCAGTGCTGGACTCCGGGACCGTCCTCGAGGGACCCAGTACTTC,CSAGLRDRPRGTQYF
TRBV11-3,TRBJ2-3,TRBD2,few,TGTGCCAGCAGCCCCGCGCCACTAGCGGGAGGCACAGATACGCAGTATTTT,CASSPAPLAGGTDTQYF
TRBV6-2/TRBV6-3,TRBJ1-1,NA,NA,TGTGCCATCAATAGCAGGGCCACTGAAGCTTTCTTT,CAINSRATEAFF
TRBV12-3/TRBV12-4,TRBJ1-6,NA,NA,TGTGCCAGCAGTCTCGGCCCGCCACCCCTCCACTTT,CASSLGPPPLHF
TRBV2,TRBJ2-2,TRBD2,once,TGTGCCAGCAGTGAAGCGATTAGCGGGAGTGACACCGGGGAGCTGTTTTTT,CASSEAISGSDTGELFF
TRBV27,TRBJ2-5,TRBD2,NA,TGTGCCAGCAGCCTCGGACTAGCAAAGACCCAGTACTTC,CASSLGLAKTQYF
TRBV6-5,TRBJ1-6,NA,NA,TGTGCCAGCAGGTCGGGCCTCTATAATTCACCCCTCCACTTT,CASRSGLYNSPLHF
TRBV7-6,TRBJ2-1,TRBD2,few,TGTGCCAGCAGCCTTGTCACTAGCGGGAGGGCCGCGAATGAGCAGTTCTTC,CASSLVTSGRAANEQFF
TRBV12-3/TRBV12-4,TRBJ2-3,NA,NA,TGTGCCAGCAGTTTTTTGCAGGGGATCACAGATACGCAGTATTTT,CASSFLQGITDTQYF
TRBV28,TRBJ1-1,NA,NA,TGTGCCAGCAGTTTCCGGCCCACAGGACACTCCCTGAACACTGAAGCTTTCTTT,CASSFRPTGHSLNTEAFF
TRBV13,TRBJ1-2,NA,NA,TGTGCCAGCAGCGAGATGGGGACTAACTATGGCTACACCTTC,CASSEMGTNYGYTF
TRBV7-2,TRBJ1-4,NA,few,TGTGCCAGCAAATCCGGGGTTAATGAAAAACTGTTTTTT,CASKSGVNEKLFF
TRBV6-6,TRBJ2-7,TRBD2,many,TGTGCCAGCAGTCTCGGGACTAGCAGTGCCGAGCAGTACTTC,CASSLGTSSAEQYF
TRBV7-6,TRBJ1-1,NA,many,TGTGCCAGCAGCTCCCGAAGAGCGGGGTCGGCCACTGAAGCTTTCTTT,CASSSRRAGSATEAFF
TRBV7-8,TRBJ1-2,NA,many,TGTGCCAGCAGCCCATGGGGCAGGTTGGACTATGGCTACACCTTC,CASSPWGRLDYGYTF
TRBV19,TRBJ1-1,NA,NA,TGTGCCAGTAGTAGGGGGGGTCTCGCTGGCAACACTGAAGCTTTCTTT,CASSRGGLAGNTEAFF
TRBV20-1,TRBJ2-1,TRBD2,NA,TGCAGTGCGCGGACTAGCGGGAGCTATGAGCAGTTCTTC,CSARTSGSYEQFF
TRBV6-1,TRBJ2-4,TRBD2,many,TGTGCCAGCAGACCAAGGGGATTTGCGGGAGCCCAAAACATTCAGTACTTC,CASRPRGFAGAQNIQYF
TRBV27,TRBJ2-7,TRBD1,NA,TGTGCCAGCAGTTTATGGGACAGGGGTGTTTACGAGCAGTACTTC,CASSLWDRGVYEQYF
TRBV7-2,TRBJ2-1,NA,many,TGTGCCAGCAGCTTTAGCAATGAGCAGTTCTTC,CASSFSNEQFF
TRBV19,TRBJ1-5,NA,NA,TGTGCCAGTAGTACCTCGTGGTTTAGCAATCAGCCCCAGCATTTT,CASSTSWFSNQPQHF